This TCR beta chain was retrieved from a study of radiotherapy plus CTLA-4 blockade in lung cancer. The assay was immunoSEQ multiplex PCR, and TCRdb's table has in-frame clones only and misses some. The sample has around 78,000 clones; under 80% are singletons. The CDR3 sequence is 13 residues long. Trimming pared 8 bases from V and 0 bases from J, leaving 11 bases between. The germline CDR1 and CDR2 sequences are SQVTM and ANQGSEA. Patients had chemo-refractory metastatic non-small-cell lung cancer and received focal radiation plus CTLA-4 blockade that used ipilimumab. This rearrangement joins TRBV29-1 to TRBJ1-5, with D unclear. This clonotype was sampled from a human donor with non-small cell lung cancer who had a partial response to radiotherapy plus ipilimumab. Some clones in this sample may be carry-over from other donors' samples. This specimen was peripheral blood, taken from a patient treated with radiotherapy plus ipilimumab. The CDR3 spells CSYSKDSNQPQHF. The CDR3, as DNA: TGCAGCTACTCAAAAGATAGCAATCAGCCCCAGCATTTT. Supplemented by reference TRBV29-1 and TRBJ1-5, the full variable domain reads SAVISQKPSRDICQRGTSLTIQCQVDSQVTMMFWYRQQPGQSLTLIATANQGSEATYESGFVIDKFPISRPNLTFSTLTVSNMSPEDSSIYLCSYSKDSNQPQHFGDGTRLSIL.